This TCR beta chain was captured by sequencing in a study of shared clonotypes between healthy human individuals. Here immunoSEQ multiplex PCR was the method, and the copy in TCRdb shows in-frame clones only, minus some. Of 2.3 million or so clones listed, more than 85% are singletons. The length of the CDR3 is 16 residues. The V and J ends lost 8 bases and 1 base respectively, with 17 bases between them. CDR1 is SGHTA and CDR2 is FQGTGA in the germline V gene. The J gene is TRBJ2-2, the V gene TRBV7-3; D perhaps matches TRBD1 (6 bases). The source of this sequence is a man in his late teens or twenties in good health. Some clones in this sample may be carry-over from other donors' samples. Sequencing input: naive CD4+ T cells from PBMCs. Subset denoted: CD45RA+ positively selected. As DNA, the CDR3 is TGTGCCAGCGCAAGGTGGCAGGGGAAGAACACCGGGGAGCTGTTTTTT. Amino acid sequence: CASARWQGKNTGELFF.